This T cell receptor beta chain was sequenced for a study of CD4+ T cells in melanoma. Trimming cost V 0 bases and J 7 bases; bases outside gene matches: 0. The CDR3 runs 13 residues. CDR1 is SGHRS and CDR2 is YFSETQ in the germline V gene. Study conclusions and caveats: A reported correlation linked neoantigen-specific CD4+ T cells to CD8+, macrophage and B cell function. Diverse differentiation states were reported for melanoma neoantigen-specific CD4+ T cells.

Concerning this clone itself: Its antigen is unknown.

Sequenced by immunoSEQ multiplex PCR; TCRdb stores in-frame clones only, minus some. The profile shows some 150,000 clones, 80% to 95% of them singletons. The sequence derives from a human donor with melanoma. The chain recombines TRBV5-1 with TRBJ1-5, with 8 nucleotides matching TRBD1. This CDR3 reads CASSLGTGQPQHF. CDR3 nucleotide sequence: TGCGCCAGCAGCTTGGGGACAGGGCAGCCCCAGCATTTT.